A selection of T cell receptor beta chains follows, all from one sample in a study of radiation and T cells in renal cell carcinoma. TCRdb's copy holds only in-frame clones and misses some; the assay was immunoSEQ multiplex PCR. Altogether 120,000 or so clones are present, roughly four fifths being singletons, with the ten largest covering approximately 6.3%. The material sequenced was blood, taken from a patient whose treatment included radiotherapy and nephrectomy. The receptors shown here come from a man in his fifties or sixties with renal cell carcinoma. Each CDR3 is given with its conserved first and last residue. The D gene is left open where the match is weak. Part of the rows lack a size; the others show once, few, many or a class for expanded clones.

D gene: .
V gene: TRBV9
J gene: TRBJ2-7
clone size: .
CDR3 DNA: TGTGCCAGCAGCGGGGGTAGGGTTTGGGACGAGCAGTACTTC
CDR3 protein: CASSGGRVWDEQYF

D gene: TRBD1
V gene: TRBV4-1
J gene: TRBJ1-2
clone size: .
CDR3 DNA: TGCGCCAGCAGCCAAGATTATCGCAGGGGGCGAGATGGCTACACCTTC
CDR3 protein: CASSQDYRRGRDGYTF

D gene: .
V gene: TRBV18
J gene: TRBJ2-2
clone size: .
CDR3 DNA: TGTGCCAGCTCACCACCTTGGGGGGGCCTCGCCGGGGAGCTGTTTTTT
CDR3 protein: CASSPPWGGLAGELFF

D gene: .
V gene: TRBV7-2
J gene: TRBJ2-7
clone size: .
CDR3 DNA: TGTGCCAGCAGCTTAACCGGTGTCCACTACGAGCAGTACTTC
CDR3 protein: CASSLTGVHYEQYF

D gene: .
V gene: TRBV7-3
J gene: TRBJ1-5
clone size: .
CDR3 DNA: TGTGCCAGCAGTCGCGACGGATCCGGGCCCCAGCATTTT
CDR3 protein: CASSRDGSGPQHF

D gene: .
V gene: TRBV7-2
J gene: TRBJ2-2
clone size: once
CDR3 DNA: TGTGCCAGCAGCTTAGCGGGATTTCCCGGGGAGCTGTTTTTT
CDR3 protein: CASSLAGFPGELFF

D gene: .
V gene: TRBV6-5
J gene: TRBJ1-1
clone size: .
CDR3 DNA: TGTGCCAGCAGCCGCGGGGGCCGCTACGAAGCTTTCTTT
CDR3 protein: CASSRGGRYEAFF

D gene: .
V gene: TRBV6-1
J gene: TRBJ1-1
clone size: few
CDR3 DNA: TGTGCCAGCAGCGCCCGGGAGGGCACTGAAGCTTTCTTT
CDR3 protein: CASSAREGTEAFF

D gene: TRBD1
V gene: TRBV2
J gene: TRBJ2-5
clone size: once
CDR3 DNA: TGTGCCAGCGGACAGGGTAGTGAGACCCAGTACTTC
CDR3 protein: CASGQGSETQYF

D gene: TRBD1
V gene: TRBV19
J gene: TRBJ1-5
clone size: .
CDR3 DNA: TGTGCCAGTAGTTTAGGACAGGGTGTGAGCAATCAGCCCCAGCATTTT
CDR3 protein: CASSLGQGVSNQPQHF

D gene: .
V gene: TRBV27
J gene: TRBJ2-7
clone size: .
CDR3 DNA: TGTGCCAGCAGTAGGACAGCCACCTACGAGCAGTACTTC
CDR3 protein: CASSRTATYEQYF

D gene: TRBD1
V gene: TRBV19
J gene: TRBJ2-3
clone size: .
CDR3 DNA: TGTGCCAGTAGTATAGGGGCAGGGGGCGGAACAGATACGCAGTATTTT
CDR3 protein: CASSIGAGGGTDTQYF

D gene: .
V gene: TRBV29-1
J gene: TRBJ2-1
clone size: once
CDR3 DNA: TGCAGCGTCGATAGAAAAATAAGCTCCTACAATGAGCAGTTCTTC
CDR3 protein: CSVDRKISSYNEQFF

D gene: .
V gene: TRBV7-2
J gene: TRBJ1-6
clone size: .
CDR3 DNA: TGTGCCAGCAGCTTAGAGGCAGCCGTGGAACCCTATTCACCCCTCCACTTT
CDR3 protein: CASSLEAAVEPYSPLHF

D gene: .
V gene: TRBV9
J gene: TRBJ1-1
clone size: .
CDR3 DNA: TGTGCCAGCAGCGTCAGGGCACCCCCCGAGGTGAACACTGAAGCTTTCTTT
CDR3 protein: CASSVRAPPEVNTEAFF

D gene: .
V gene: TRBV5-4
J gene: TRBJ2-1
clone size: .
CDR3 DNA: TGCGCCAGCAGCCAAGATCTAATATGGGACAATGAGCAGTTCTTC
CDR3 protein: CASSQDLIWDNEQFF

D gene: TRBD1
V gene: TRBV5-4
J gene: TRBJ1-6
clone size: .
CDR3 DNA: TGTGCCAGCAGCTTCCAGGACAGGGGAACGGATTCACCCCTCCACTTT
CDR3 protein: CASSFQDRGTDSPLHF

D gene: .
V gene: TRBV2
J gene: TRBJ1-3
clone size: .
CDR3 DNA: TGTGCCAGCAGGGAGGACGGAATAGATACCGGAAACACCATATATTTT
CDR3 protein: CASREDGIDTGNTIYF

D gene: TRBD1
V gene: TRBV27
J gene: TRBJ2-7
clone size: .
CDR3 DNA: TGTGCCAGCAGTTTATTCGGGACAGAGGACGAGCAGTACTTC
CDR3 protein: CASSLFGTEDEQYF

D gene: TRBD1
V gene: TRBV5-1
J gene: TRBJ2-2
clone size: .
CDR3 DNA: TGCGCCAGCAGCCCAGGGACAGGGGGCGGGGAGCTGTTTTTT
CDR3 protein: CASSPGTGGGELFF

D gene: .
V gene: TRBV10-3
J gene: TRBJ2-7
clone size: .
CDR3 DNA: TGTGCCATCAGTGGAATAGAGTACGAGCAGTACTTC
CDR3 protein: CAISGIEYEQYF

D gene: .
V gene: TRBV2
J gene: TRBJ1-6
clone size: once
CDR3 DNA: TGTGCCAGCAGTGAAGGCAGGAGCTCCTATAATTCACCCCTCCACTTT
CDR3 protein: CASSEGRSSYNSPLHF

D gene: TRBD1
V gene: TRBV19
J gene: TRBJ1-5
clone size: once
CDR3 DNA: TGTGCCAGTAGTCCCCAGGGGAGGGGGCGAGGGCAGCCCCAGCATTTT
CDR3 protein: CASSPQGRGRGQPQHF

D gene: TRBD2
V gene: TRBV13
J gene: TRBJ2-5
clone size: .
CDR3 DNA: TGTGCCAGCAGCCTAGGGACTACCAGCGACATTCAAGAGACCCAGTACTTC
CDR3 protein: CASSLGTTSDIQETQYF

D gene: TRBD1
V gene: TRBV5-1
J gene: TRBJ2-2
clone size: .
CDR3 DNA: TGCGCCAGCAGCCCACGGACAGGGGCCACCGGGGAGCTGTTTTTT
CDR3 protein: CASSPRTGATGELFF

D gene: .
V gene: TRBV6-5
J gene: TRBJ1-2
clone size: .
CDR3 DNA: TGTGCCACCTCCGCGGCGGCCAGGATCACCTTC
CDR3 protein: CATSAAARITF

D gene: .
V gene: TRBV28
J gene: TRBJ1-2
clone size: .
CDR3 DNA: TGTGCCAGCAGTTTATCCGACCCGGGACGGGGCTACACCTTC
CDR3 protein: CASSLSDPGRGYTF

D gene: .
V gene: TRBV2
J gene: TRBJ2-7
clone size: .
CDR3 DNA: TGTGCCAGCAGGGGACTGCAAGGGGGGTCGGAGCAGTACTTC
CDR3 protein: CASRGLQGGSEQYF

D gene: .
V gene: TRBV29-1
J gene: TRBJ2-5
clone size: .
CDR3 DNA: TGCAGCGTTGGTGGACAAGAGACCCAGTACTTC
CDR3 protein: CSVGGQETQYF

D gene: .
V gene: TRBV14
J gene: TRBJ2-7
clone size: .
CDR3 DNA: TGTGCCAGCAGCCAAGAGTGGCAGGGCCTCTCCTACGAGCAGTACTTC
CDR3 protein: CASSQEWQGLSYEQYF

D gene: .
V gene: TRBV10-3
J gene: TRBJ2-7
clone size: .
CDR3 DNA: TGTGCCATCAGTGAGTCTAACAGCCCCGAGCAGTACTTC
CDR3 protein: CAISESNSPEQYF

D gene: .
V gene: TRBV6-1
J gene: TRBJ2-7
clone size: .
CDR3 DNA: TGTGCCAGCAGTGAAGGGCCAGTATCCTACGAGCAGTACTTC
CDR3 protein: CASSEGPVSYEQYF

D gene: .
V gene: TRBV5-1
J gene: TRBJ2-1
clone size: once
CDR3 DNA: TGCGCCAGCAGTCGCGGCGGGCGCTCCTACAATGAGCAGTTCTTC
CDR3 protein: CASSRGGRSYNEQFF

D gene: .
V gene: TRBV7-9
J gene: TRBJ1-5
clone size: .
CDR3 DNA: TGTGCCAGCAGCTTCGCGGGGGAGGGGGGGAATCAGCCCCAGCATTTT
CDR3 protein: CASSFAGEGGNQPQHF

D gene: TRBD2
V gene: TRBV5-1
J gene: TRBJ2-7
clone size: .
CDR3 DNA: TGCGCCAGCAGCTTGGCCTCTATAGCGGGAGACCCTCGCGAGCAGTACTTC
CDR3 protein: CASSLASIAGDPREQYF

D gene: .
V gene: TRBV29-1
J gene: TRBJ2-6
clone size: few
CDR3 DNA: TGCAGCGTTGTGCAGAAAGGGGCCAACGTCCTGACTTTC
CDR3 protein: CSVVQKGANVLTF

D gene: TRBD1
V gene: TRBV7-4
J gene: TRBJ1-3
clone size: .
CDR3 DNA: TGTGCCAGCAGCTTATGGACAGGGGGGCTACACTCTGGAAACACCATATATTTT
CDR3 protein: CASSLWTGGLHSGNTIYF

D gene: .
V gene: TRBV2
J gene: TRBJ2-3
clone size: .
CDR3 DNA: TGTGCCAGCAGCGAGGGACGCACAGATACGCAGTATTTT
CDR3 protein: CASSEGRTDTQYF

D gene: TRBD1
V gene: TRBV11-1
J gene: TRBJ2-3
clone size: once
CDR3 DNA: TGTGCCAGCAGCTCCACCTCGACAGGGGGTTTAGTCGGCACAGATACGCAGTATTTT
CDR3 protein: CASSSTSTGGLVGTDTQYF

D gene: .
V gene: TRBV7-2
J gene: TRBJ1-4
clone size: .
CDR3 DNA: TGTGCCAGCAGCCCTCAGGGTTTAAGTAATGAAAAACTGTTTTTT
CDR3 protein: CASSPQGLSNEKLFF

D gene: .
V gene: TRBV11-2
J gene: TRBJ1-2
clone size: .
CDR3 DNA: TGTGCCAGCAGCCCCATCCGGGGTGACAAGGACTATGGCTACACCTTC
CDR3 protein: CASSPIRGDKDYGYTF

D gene: TRBD2
V gene: TRBV4-2
J gene: TRBJ2-3
clone size: .
CDR3 DNA: TGTGCCAGCAGCCAGGAAACTAGCGGGGGGTCCACAGATACGCAGTATTTT
CDR3 protein: CASSQETSGGSTDTQYF

D gene: TRBD1
V gene: TRBV6-5
J gene: TRBJ2-7
clone size: .
CDR3 DNA: TGTGCCAGCACAGACAAATCCGGGACAGGGGGCGAGCAGTACTTC
CDR3 protein: CASTDKSGTGGEQYF